This TCR beta chain was captured in a study of shared clonotypes between healthy human individuals. Regarding the study as a whole: Non-shared clonotypes had lower generation probabilities than clonotypes shared by all four sorted-subset donors. Naive subsets usually exceeded memory subsets in estimated richness.

Into CD45RA+ naive and CD45RA-negative memory subsets, the CD4+ cells were split. Per germline, CDR1 MNHNY and CDR2 SVGAGI (reference sequence). V shed 3 bases and J shed 0 bases, with 10 bases lying between them. The CDR3 consists of 15 residues. Sorted-subset replicate PCR reactions were performed with roughly 200 ng DNA, corresponding to roughly 27,000 T cell genomes. This table comes from immunoSEQ multiplex PCR, and its TCRdb copy is limited to in-frame clones, with some not included. This table holds 1.4 million to 1.5 million clones, around 97% found once. About this clone: Its specificity is not known.

Sequencing input: naive CD4+ T cells sorted from blood. Described subset: CD45RA+ positively selected. The chain couples TRBV6-6 to TRBJ2-3, with D unresolved. The sequence was obtained from a man aged 30-40 years in good health. CDR3 bases: TGTGCCAGCAGTTATCGGGCGCCTAGCACAGATACGCAGTATTTT. Its protein is CASSYRAPSTDTQYF.